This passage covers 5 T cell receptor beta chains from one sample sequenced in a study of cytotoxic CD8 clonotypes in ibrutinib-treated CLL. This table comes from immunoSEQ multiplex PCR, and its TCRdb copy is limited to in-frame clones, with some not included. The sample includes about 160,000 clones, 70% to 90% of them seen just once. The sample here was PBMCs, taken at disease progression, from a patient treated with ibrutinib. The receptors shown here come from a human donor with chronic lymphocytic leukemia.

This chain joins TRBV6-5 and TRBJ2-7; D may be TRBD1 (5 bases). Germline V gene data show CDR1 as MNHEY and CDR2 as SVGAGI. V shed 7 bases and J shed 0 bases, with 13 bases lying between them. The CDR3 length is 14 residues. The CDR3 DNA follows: TGTGCCAGCACCAGGGCTATGAACTCCTACGAGCAGTACTTC. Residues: CASTRAMNSYEQYF.

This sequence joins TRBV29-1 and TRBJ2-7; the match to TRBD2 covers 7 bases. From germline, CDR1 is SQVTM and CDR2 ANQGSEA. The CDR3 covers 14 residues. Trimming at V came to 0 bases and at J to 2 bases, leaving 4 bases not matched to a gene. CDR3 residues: CSVEEGGRPYEQYF. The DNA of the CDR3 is TGCAGCGTTGAAGAGGGAGGGCGGCCCTACGAGCAGTACTTC.

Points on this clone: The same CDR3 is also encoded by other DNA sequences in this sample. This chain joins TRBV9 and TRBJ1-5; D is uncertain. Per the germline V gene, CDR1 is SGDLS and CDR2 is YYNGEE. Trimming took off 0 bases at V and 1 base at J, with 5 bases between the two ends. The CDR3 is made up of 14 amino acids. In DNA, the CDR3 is TGTGCCAGCAGCGTAGGGGTGAGCAATCAGCCCCAGCATTTT. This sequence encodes CASSVGVSNQPQHF.

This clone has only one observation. CDR3 amino acids: CASSSQGSNNSPLHF. The DNA for the CDR3 is TGTGCCAGCAGTTCCCAGGGGTCTAACAATTCACCCCTCCACTTT. This rearrangement joins TRBV27 to TRBJ1-6, with D perhaps TRBD1 (6 bases). This CDR3 spans 15 amino acids. Trimming took 4 bases from V and 7 from J, leaving 14 bases between them. Germline lookup yields CDR1 MNHEY and CDR2 SMNVEV (reference sequence).

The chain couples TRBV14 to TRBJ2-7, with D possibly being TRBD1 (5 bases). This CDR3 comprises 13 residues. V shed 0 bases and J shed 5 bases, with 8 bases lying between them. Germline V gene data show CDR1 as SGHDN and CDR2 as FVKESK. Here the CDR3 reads CASSQDLGHEQYF. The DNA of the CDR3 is TGTGCCAGCAGCCAAGATTTGGGGCACGAGCAGTACTTC.